Shown below are 7 T cell receptor beta chains from a single sample sequenced in a study of T cells in Graves' hyperthyroidism and ophthalmopathy. RNA transcripts served as the template for amplifying TCR beta CDR3 regions. In the first-round RT-PCR of the TCR CDR3, the HTBI primer set was used. TCRdb itself ran the multiplex PCR reads through MiXCR, one entry per CDR3 protein. This sample yields almost 350,000 distinct CDR3 sequences, of which around 18% are seen a single time; roughly 15% belongs to the top ten. Material: blood. The receptor source for this set is a middle-aged woman with Graves' ophthalmopathy.

This chain joins TRBV6-2 or TRBV6-3 and TRBJ1-2, with D possibly TRBD1 on 6 matching bases. V was clipped by 8 bases and J by 2 bases, with 12 bases between them. The CDR3 totals 13 residues. CDR1 MNHEY and CDR2 SVGEGT come from the germline V gene. The CDR3 reads CASGYRVNYGYTF. DNA of the CDR3: TGTGCCAGCGGATACAGGGTGAACTATGGCTACACCTTC.

This clonotype was detected ten times or more. The chain carries TRBV30 and TRBJ2-5; tentative D call: TRBD2 (6 bases). CDR1 and CDR2 from the germline V gene are GTSNPN and SVGIG (reference sequence). V was trimmed by 1 base and J by 2 bases, leaving 17 bases between them. CDR3 length: 16 amino acids. The CDR3 loop is CAWSGVGGSRQETQYF. The CDR3 DNA sequence: TGTGCCTGGAGTGGGGTGGGGGGATCCCGTCAAGAGACCCAGTACTTC.

This clonotype was counted ten times or more. V and J are TRBV12-3 or TRBV12-4 and TRBJ2-6; D possibly corresponds to TRBD2 (6 bases). This CDR3 spans 15 amino acids. Trimming cost V 5 bases and J 3 bases, with 11 bases left between them. CDR3 nucleotide sequence: TGTGCCAGCAGTACGACTAGGCTTGGGGCCAACGTCCTGACTTTC. Encoded protein: CASSTTRLGANVLTF.

A word on this clonotype: A single base separates this from a much larger clone, so it may be a read error. The V gene is TRBV13, the J gene TRBJ2-7; D is uncertain. Germline CDR1 is PRHDT and CDR2 is FYEKMQ (reference sequence). The CDR3 totals 15 residues. V lost 3 bases and J 0 bases, leaving 12 bases between the germline ends. The CDR3 loop is CASSFFGIDSYEQYF. DNA of the CDR3: TGTGCCAGCAGCTTTTTTGGGATAGACTCCTACGAGCAGTACTTC.

This chain uses TRBV7-2 with TRBJ2-7; 8 nucleotides align to TRBD2. J was trimmed by 0 bases and V by 5 bases; bases with no gene match: 3. The germline V gene has CDR1 SGHTA and CDR2 FQGNSA. This CDR3 has 14 residues. The CDR3 sequence: CASSQLAVSYEQYF. CDR3 nucleotide sequence: TGTGCCAGCAGCCAACTAGCGGTCTCCTACGAGCAGTACTTC.

This clonotype has at least ten counts. V usage is TRBV28 and J usage is TRBJ1-2, with D uncertain. Germline V gene sequence: CDR1 MDHEN, CDR2 SYDVKM. Trimming removed 6 bases from V and 0 bases from J, with 8 bases in between. The CDR3 covers 13 residues. As DNA, the CDR3 is TGTGCCAGCAGCCCTCTTACTAACTATGGCTACACCTTC. It codes for CASSPLTNYGYTF.

The rearrangement links TRBV19 to TRBJ1-5; D is unresolved. This CDR3 has 13 amino acids. CDR1 and CDR2 from the germline V gene are LNHDA and SQIVND (reference sequence). Trimming removed 2 bases at V and 3 bases at J, with 5 bases between. The chain's CDR3 is CASSIQANQPQHF. CDR3 DNA sequence: TGTGCCAGTAGTATACAGGCCAATCAGCCCCAGCATTTT.